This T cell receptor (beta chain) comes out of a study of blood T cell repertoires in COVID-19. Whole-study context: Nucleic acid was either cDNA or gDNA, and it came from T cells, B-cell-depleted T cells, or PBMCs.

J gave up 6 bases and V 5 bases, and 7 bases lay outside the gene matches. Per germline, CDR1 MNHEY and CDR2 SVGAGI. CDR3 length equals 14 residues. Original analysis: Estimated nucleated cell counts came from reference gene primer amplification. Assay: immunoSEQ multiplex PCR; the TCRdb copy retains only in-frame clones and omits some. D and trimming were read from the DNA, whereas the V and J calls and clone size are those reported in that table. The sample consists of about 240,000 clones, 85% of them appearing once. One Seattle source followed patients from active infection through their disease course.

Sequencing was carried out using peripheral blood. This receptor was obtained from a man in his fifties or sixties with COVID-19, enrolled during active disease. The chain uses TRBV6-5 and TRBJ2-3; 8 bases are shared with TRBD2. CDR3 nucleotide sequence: TGTGCCAGCAGTCCCACGGGGGGGCGGGATACGCAGTATTTT. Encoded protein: CASSPTGGRDTQYF.